This note documents a single T cell receptor (beta chain) sequence. Its target is not known. The entry originates in a study of OX40 agonist ivuxolimab in advanced cancers. Study results and caveats: Specificity for antigen went undetermined in the expanded peripheral T cells. Some nonresponders likewise displayed low normalized T-cell clonal expansion.

The method was immunoSEQ multiplex PCR; TCRdb's version includes in-frame clones alone and lacks a portion of them. Of 55,000 to 80,000 clones listed, about 81% are singletons. Germline lookup yields CDR1 KGHSH and CDR2 LQKENI. CDR3 length: 14 amino acids. V was clipped by 6 bases and J by 5 bases, with 16 bases between them. The sequencing here drew on CD4+ or CD8+ T cells sorted from blood, taken in a trial of the OX40 agonist ivuxolimab. This sequence originates from an adult with an advanced solid tumor such as melanoma, head and neck, liver or kidney cancer. This chain links TRBV18 with TRBJ1-1, with TRBD1 as a possible D gene (6 bases). For the CDR3, the DNA is TGTGCCAGCTCGAAGACGGGGGGCGGGACTGAAGCTTTCTTT. Translated: CASSKTGGGTEAFF.